A selection of T cell receptor beta chains follows, all from one sample in a study of blood T cell repertoires in COVID-19. The repertoire was sequenced with immunoSEQ multiplex PCR; TCRdb's copy has only in-frame clones and lacks some. The repertoire holds just over 60,000 clones, with over 75% as singletons. The sequenced material came from peripheral blood. The receptors derive from a man aged 60 to 69 with acute or convalescent COVID-19. The CDR3 runs from the conserved cysteine through the conserved F or W. A D gene is named only where the DNA matches it firmly. Where a row states a size, it is once, few, many or the class of an expanded clone; other rows omit it.

j_call: TRBJ2-7; d_call: TRBD2; clone_size: once; v_call: TRBV10-3; cdr3_aa: CAISLSGDEQYF; cdr3_nt: TGTGCCATCAGTCTTAGCGGGGACGAGCAGTACTTC
j_call: TRBJ1-2; d_call: TRBD1; clone_size: -; v_call: TRBV4-3; cdr3_aa: CASSHPGQGIYGYTF; cdr3_nt: TGCGCCAGCAGCCACCCGGGACAGGGGATCTATGGCTACACCTTC
j_call: TRBJ1-6; d_call: -; clone_size: -; v_call: TRBV18; cdr3_aa: CASSPSQDRNSPLHF; cdr3_nt: TGTGCCAGCTCACCCTCTCAGGACAGAAATTCACCCCTCCACTTT
j_call: TRBJ2-1; d_call: TRBD2; clone_size: -; v_call: TRBV2; cdr3_aa: CAKRGLAGVSNEQFF; cdr3_nt: TGTGCCAAACGGGGACTAGCGGGAGTATCTAATGAGCAGTTCTTC
j_call: TRBJ1-4; d_call: -; clone_size: -; v_call: TRBV3-1/TRBV3-2; cdr3_aa: CASSQPSLTGRGEKLFF; cdr3_nt: TGTGCCAGCAGCCAACCATCACTAACAGGGAGAGGTGAAAAACTGTTTTTT
j_call: TRBJ2-3; d_call: TRBD2; clone_size: -; v_call: TRBV29-1; cdr3_aa: CSVEGLAGDTDTQYF; cdr3_nt: TGCAGCGTTGAGGGACTAGCGGGAGACACAGATACGCAGTATTTT
j_call: TRBJ2-7; d_call: TRBD2; clone_size: -; v_call: TRBV5-4; cdr3_aa: CASSFTSAAYEQYF; cdr3_nt: TGTGCCAGCAGCTTTACTAGCGCTGCCTACGAGCAGTACTTC
j_call: TRBJ2-1; d_call: -; clone_size: -; v_call: TRBV24-1; cdr3_aa: CATSDLSGLGEQFF; cdr3_nt: TGTGCCACCAGTGATTTGTCAGGGTTAGGTGAGCAGTTCTTC
j_call: TRBJ2-1; d_call: TRBD2; clone_size: -; v_call: TRBV7-9; cdr3_aa: CASSLVLAGDLYNEQFF; cdr3_nt: TGTGCCAGCAGCTTAGTACTAGCGGGAGACCTTTACAATGAGCAGTTCTTC
j_call: TRBJ1-5; d_call: -; clone_size: few; v_call: TRBV10-3; cdr3_aa: CASRAGGGLQPQHF; cdr3_nt: TGTGCCAGCCGGGCCGGGGGGGGCCTTCAGCCCCAGCATTTT
j_call: TRBJ1-3; d_call: TRBD1; clone_size: -; v_call: TRBV30; cdr3_aa: CAWDLTGGAFGNTIYF; cdr3_nt: TGTGCCTGGGATCTGACAGGGGGCGCCTTTGGAAACACCATATATTTT
j_call: TRBJ1-3; d_call: -; clone_size: -; v_call: TRBV19; cdr3_aa: CASSSGGANSGNTIYF; cdr3_nt: TGTGCCAGTAGCTCGGGCGGGGCGAACTCTGGAAACACCATATATTTT
j_call: TRBJ2-7; d_call: -; clone_size: -; v_call: TRBV4-1; cdr3_aa: CASSQGPRGPGEQYF; cdr3_nt: TGCGCCAGCAGCCAAGGGCCCCGGGGTCCGGGAGAGCAGTACTTC
j_call: TRBJ1-1; d_call: TRBD1; clone_size: few; v_call: TRBV19; cdr3_aa: CASSEGARTEAFF; cdr3_nt: TGTGCCAGTAGCGAGGGGGCGCGAACTGAAGCTTTCTTT
j_call: TRBJ1-2; d_call: TRBD1; clone_size: -; v_call: TRBV19; cdr3_aa: CASSRQGLDGYTF; cdr3_nt: TGTGCCAGTAGCCGACAGGGCCTTGATGGCTACACCTTC
j_call: TRBJ1-1; d_call: -; clone_size: -; v_call: TRBV7-2; cdr3_aa: CASSRTDTEAFF; cdr3_nt: TGTGCCAGCAGCCGGACAGACACTGAAGCTTTCTTT
j_call: TRBJ2-7; d_call: TRBD2; clone_size: once; v_call: TRBV5-1; cdr3_aa: CASTKGSLAGAPWEQYF; cdr3_nt: TGCGCCAGCACAAAAGGGTCCCTAGCGGGAGCCCCTTGGGAGCAGTACTTC
j_call: TRBJ2-7; d_call: TRBD2; clone_size: -; v_call: TRBV19; cdr3_aa: CASSPGLLYEQYF; cdr3_nt: TGTGCCAGTAGTCCGGGACTACTCTACGAGCAGTACTTC
j_call: TRBJ2-3; d_call: -; clone_size: once; v_call: TRBV19; cdr3_aa: CASRGKGLDITDTQYF; cdr3_nt: TGTGCCAGTAGAGGGAAGGGACTCGACATCACAGATACGCAGTATTTT
j_call: TRBJ2-3; d_call: TRBD1; clone_size: -; v_call: TRBV3-1/TRBV3-2; cdr3_aa: CASSQEVQTGEGDTQYF; cdr3_nt: TGTGCCAGCAGCCAAGAAGTCCAGACAGGGGAAGGCGATACGCAGTATTTT
j_call: TRBJ2-1; d_call: TRBD1; clone_size: few; v_call: TRBV14; cdr3_aa: CASSRGQGTVLGNEQFF; cdr3_nt: TGTGCCAGCAGCCGAGGACAGGGAACAGTACTTGGGAATGAGCAGTTCTTC
j_call: TRBJ2-2; d_call: TRBD2; clone_size: -; v_call: TRBV2; cdr3_aa: CASRGLAWGSGELFF; cdr3_nt: TGTGCCAGCAGGGGACTAGCTTGGGGTAGCGGGGAGCTGTTTTTT
j_call: TRBJ2-6; d_call: -; clone_size: -; v_call: TRBV19; cdr3_aa: CASSRQQGMANVLTF; cdr3_nt: TGTGCCAGTAGTAGGCAGCAGGGGATGGCCAACGTCCTGACTTTC
j_call: TRBJ1-5; d_call: -; clone_size: once; v_call: TRBV30; cdr3_aa: CAWSPGGGQPQHF; cdr3_nt: TGTGCCTGGAGTCCGGGAGGGGGGCAGCCCCAGCATTTT
j_call: TRBJ1-6; d_call: -; clone_size: -; v_call: TRBV3-1/TRBV3-2; cdr3_aa: CASSQESGLTSPLHF; cdr3_nt: TGTGCCAGCAGCCAAGAGTCAGGGTTGACTTCACCCCTCCACTTT
j_call: TRBJ1-4; d_call: TRBD1; clone_size: few; v_call: TRBV9; cdr3_aa: CASSVGDSAEKLFF; cdr3_nt: TGTGCCAGCAGCGTAGGGGACAGTGCTGAAAAACTGTTTTTT
j_call: TRBJ1-6; d_call: -; clone_size: -; v_call: TRBV6-5; cdr3_aa: CASSYVYPPPGSPLHF; cdr3_nt: TGTGCCAGCAGTTACGTTTACCCCCCCCCGGGATCACCCCTCCACTTT